Presented here are 11 T cell receptor beta chains from one specimen sequenced in a study of CD8+CD57+ T cells in acquired aplastic anemia (dated by TCRdb to about 2018). Instrument used: Illumina HiSeq 2000. Genomic DNA was used as template for profiling of TCR beta VDJ combinations and CDR3 sequences. TCRdb trimmed public reads at Q25 via fastp, called clones via MiXCR and kept in-frame beta chains. Records with the same CDR3 protein are collapsed into one entry carrying the most frequent genes and DNA. The sample data list 150,000 to 200,000 distinct CDR3 sequences, and approximately 49% of these were observed just once. Clones ranked in the top ten supply under 3.5% of the sample. The sequenced material came from sorted CD4+, CD8+, or CD8+CD57+ T cells (not recorded which) from PBMCs. Every receptor here comes from a human donor in good health.

V and J are TRBV6-2 or TRBV6-3 and TRBJ2-1; 7 bases fit TRBD2. This CDR3 is built from 17 residues. J gave up 8 bases and V 3 bases, and 16 bases lay outside the gene matches. Germline V lookup: CDR1 MNHEY, CDR2 SVGEGT. In DNA form, the CDR3 reads TGTGCCAGCAGTTATGTAGGCGCGGGAGTTTTTCGAGATGAGCAGTTCTTC. This encodes CASSYVGAGVFRDEQFF.

Ten or more counts support this clonotype. The genes are TRBV30 and TRBJ2-7; TRBD1 might be the D (6 bases). Per the germline V gene, CDR1 is GTSNPN and CDR2 is SVGIG (reference sequence). The germline V and J ends were trimmed by 0 bases and 11 bases, with 11 bases remaining between them. This CDR3 has 11 amino acids. The DNA of the CDR3 is TGTGCCTGGAGTGTACAAGGGGGAGAGTACTTC. Its translation is CAWSVQGGEYF.

V gene TRBV30 combines with J gene TRBJ1-1; D is uncertain. Trimming took off 0 bases at V and 2 bases at J, with 7 bases between the two ends. The germline V gene has CDR1 GTSNPN and CDR2 SVGIG (reference sequence). The CDR3 loop spans 13 amino acids. This CDR3 reads CAWSVGGNTEAFF. DNA of the CDR3: TGTGCCTGGAGTGTCGGAGGTAACACTGAAGCTTTCTTT.

This clonotype was counted many times. The chain couples TRBV6-5 to TRBJ2-5; TRBD2 is a possible D gene (6 bases). Germline assignment: CDR1 MNHEY and CDR2 SVGAGI. The CDR3 is 14 residues long. V dropped 2 bases and J dropped 2 bases, with 9 bases sitting between them. The DNA for the CDR3 is TGTGCCAGCAGTTACGCGGGGAGGCAAGAGACCCAGTACTTC. Protein: CASSYAGRQETQYF.

CDR3 bases: TGTGCCAGCAGTGAAGGGCAGCCAGGATTCGATGGCTACACCTTC. Its protein is CASSEGQPGFDGYTF. The genes are TRBV2 and TRBJ1-2; D remains unclear. V dropped 1 base and J dropped 6 bases, with 15 bases sitting between them. The CDR3 is made up of 15 amino acids. The V gene's germline CDR1 is SNHLY and CDR2 FYNNEI. The complete variable domain, with remaining parts taken from reference TRBV2 and TRBJ1-2, reads EPEVTQTPSHQVTQMGQEVILRCVPISNHLYFYWYRQILGQKVEFLVSFYNNEISEKSEIFDDQFSVERPDGSNFTLKIRSTKLEDSAMYFCASSEGQPGFDGYTFGSGTRLTVV.

V is TRBV24-1 and J is TRBJ1-2; no reliable D call. CDR3 size: 13 residues. CDR1 and CDR2 from the germline V gene are KGHDR and SFDVKD. Trimming removed 6 bases from V and 1 base from J, with 8 bases in between. CDR3 region: CATSSRGNYGYTF. CDR3 nucleotides: TGTGCCACCAGTTCCCGGGGTAACTATGGCTACACCTTC.

This clonotype was seen many times. The chain links TRBV7-2 to TRBJ2-7; 7 nucleotides match TRBD1. The germline gives CDR1 SGHTA, CDR2 FQGNSA. The CDR3 runs to 15 residues. Losses at the gene ends were 0 bases for V and 2 bases for J; bases not matched to a gene: 4. The CDR3 DNA follows: TGTGCCAGCAGCTTAGCGCTGACAGGGACCTACGAGCAGTACTTC. Its translation is CASSLALTGTYEQYF.

V and J are TRBV7-2 and TRBJ2-3; no definite D call. Germline V CDR1 and CDR2: SGHTA, FQGNSA. The CDR3 covers 11 residues. V dropped 3 bases and J dropped 7 bases, with 5 bases sitting between them. CDR3 residues: CASSFAYTQYF. DNA for the CDR3: TGTGCCAGCAGCTTTGCATATACGCAGTATTTT.

The CDR3 protein is CASSPWQPRTLGSGRSYNEQFF. Written as DNA, the CDR3 is TGTGCCAGCAGTCCCTGGCAACCCCGTACCCTCGGATCGGGACGGTCCTACAATGAGCAGTTCTTC. The V and J genes are TRBV11-3 and TRBJ2-1, with D possibly being TRBD1 or TRBD2 (5 bases each). V was trimmed by 6 bases and J by 1 base, leaving 34 bases between them. Germline V gene sequence: CDR1 SGHNT, CDR2 YENEEA. The CDR3 is 22 residues long.

J is TRBJ1-1 and V is TRBV7-2; 7 bases match TRBD1. Germline V gene lookup returns CDR1 SGHTA and CDR2 FQGNSA. With V trimmed by 3 bases and J by 10 bases, 8 bases remained unmatched. The CDR3 length is 13 residues. CDR3 coding DNA: TGTGCCAGCAGCTTTGACAGGGATCTTGGAGCTTTCTTT. Its translation is CASSFDRDLGAFF.

This clonotype was observed many times. V usage is TRBV12-3 or TRBV12-4 and J usage is TRBJ1-1; tentative D call: TRBD1 (5 bases). The V gene lost 3 bases and the J gene lost 2 bases, with 10 bases spanning the gap. The CDR3 extends over 14 amino acids. The CDR3 spells CASSFRTTNTEAFF. The CDR3 DNA follows: TGTGCCAGCAGTTTTCGGACAACCAACACTGAAGCTTTCTTT.